These 27 T cell receptor beta chains were all obtained from the same sample, sequenced in a study of T cells after yellow fever vaccination (dated by TCRdb to between 2019 and 2020). The library was made by 5' RACE. The instrument was an Illumina NovaSeq 6000. In TCRdb, the public reads were trimmed at Q25 with fastp and aligned with MiXCR, with productive beta chains retained. Rows with a matching CDR3 protein are joined into one entry that keeps the most common DNA and genes. This sample has around 60,000 distinct CDR3 sequences in its table, and 4.5% to 6% of those were observed once. Of the sample, 31% is held by the ten largest clones. In light of the paper, this sample's treatment or condition label describes: live attenuated yellow fever vaccine strain. This material consisted of PBMCs, either bulk or a sorted T-cell subset (CD4+, CD8+, memory, or dextramer-sorted; not recorded which), taken on the day of the yellow fever booster vaccination. All receptors derive from a man younger than 30 who received the YFV17D yellow fever vaccine.

In its sample, this clonotype was seen a few times. The chain couples TRBV4-1 to TRBJ1-2, with D tentatively TRBD1 (6 bases). The CDR3 spans 13 residues. Germline V gene data show CDR1 as MGHRA and CDR2 as YSYEKL. The V end lost 1 base, the J end lost 5 bases, and 8 bases lay between the germline ends. The CDR3 spells CASSQATGYGYTF. The CDR3 DNA sequence: TGCGCCAGCAGCCAAGCAACAGGGTATGGCTACACCTTC.

This clonotype was observed many times. The rearrangement links TRBV27 to TRBJ1-1; D unclear. The CDR3 runs 12 residues. With 5 bases removed from V and 8 bases from J, the gap between germline ends came to 12 bases. Germline CDR1 reads MNHEY; CDR2 reads SMNVEV (reference sequence). CDR3 in DNA: TGTGCCAGCAGTCCCTCGGGGTTCGAAGCTTTCTTT. It codes for CASSPSGFEAFF.

A few counts support this clonotype. The chain links TRBV24-1 to TRBJ2-5, with 7 bases lining up with TRBD2. The germline gives CDR1 KGHDR, CDR2 SFDVKD. CDR3 size: 15 residues. Trimming at V came to 3 bases and at J to 5 bases, leaving 8 bases not matched to a gene. The CDR3 DNA is TGTGCCACCAGTGATCCGGGCGGGGGAGGGGAGACCCAGTACTTC. Residues: CATSDPGGGGETQYF.

V and J are TRBV6-5 and TRBJ1-2; 12 bases agree with TRBD1. Germline CDR1 reads MNHEY; CDR2 reads SVGAGI. This CDR3 comprises 13 residues. Germline trimming cut 7 bases from V and 8 bases from J; bases unmatched to any gene: 5. CDR3 coding DNA: TGTGCCAGCACGGGACAGGGGGCTTTCGGCTACACCTTC. Its protein product is CASTGQGAFGYTF.

This clonotype appeared a single time. A much larger clonotype is one base distant, so this may be a read error. This rearrangement joins TRBV2 to TRBJ1-1; D unresolved. V was trimmed by 4 bases and J by 3 bases, leaving 9 bases between them. The CDR3 has 13 residues. Per the germline V gene, CDR1 is SNHLY and CDR2 is FYNNEI. This CDR3 is CASSVGTYTEAFF. CDR3 nucleotides: TGTGCCAGCAGTGTAGGTACGTACACTGAAGCTTTCTTT.

This clonotype has at least ten counts. V is TRBV7-9 and J is TRBJ1-1; D might be TRBD1 (6 bases). CDR3 length: 13 residues. Trimming stripped 5 bases from V and 8 bases from J, with 15 bases between. Germline V gives CDR1 SEHNR, CDR2 FQNEAQ (reference sequence). Here the CDR3 reads CASSPRTQGEAFF. The DNA for the CDR3 is TGTGCCAGCAGCCCACGGACGCAGGGGGAAGCTTTCTTT. The full variable domain, in which reference TRBV7-9 and TRBJ1-1 provide the parts outside the CDR3, is DTGVSQNPRHKITKRGQNVTFRCDPISEHNRLYWYRQTLGQGPEFLTYFQNEAQLEKSRLLSDRFSAERPKGSFSTLEIQRTEQGDSAMYLCASSPRTQGEAFFGQGTRLTVV.

The genes are TRBV5-5 and TRBJ2-6, with D perhaps assigned TRBD1 or TRBD2 (6 bases each). CDR1 is SGHKS, CDR2 YYEKEE, per germline (reference sequence). Trimming cost V 4 bases and J 4 bases, with 12 bases left between them. The CDR3 is made up of 15 amino acids. The CDR3 sequence is CASSPGDSGANVLTF. CDR3 nucleotide sequence: TGTGCCAGCAGCCCAGGGGACTCCGGGGCCAACGTCCTGACTTTC.

V usage is TRBV20-1 and J usage is TRBJ2-7; TRBD2 matches at 12 bases. V dropped 3 bases and J dropped 6; count of bases not matched to a gene: 15. This CDR3 has 17 amino acids. Per germline, CDR1 DFQATT and CDR2 SNEGSKA (reference sequence). The CDR3 DNA reads TGCAGTGCTAGGGTTCCCAAGGGACTAGCGGGCCCTCTCGAGCAGTACGTC. This translates into CSARVPKGLAGPLEQYV.

This clonotype was detected many times. The V gene is TRBV5-1, the J gene TRBJ2-6, with D unclear. The CDR3 sequence is 15 residues long. Trimming took 1 base from V and 1 from J, leaving 6 bases between them. Germline CDR1 SGHRS, CDR2 YFSETQ. For the CDR3, the DNA is TGCGCCAGCAGCTTGACAGCATCTGGGGCCAACGTCCTGACTTTC. Protein product: CASSLTASGANVLTF.

This clonotype was counted between two and nine times. This chain links TRBV12-3 or TRBV12-4 with TRBJ2-7, with 9 bases that match TRBD2. The J segment lost 2 bases and the V segment lost 2 bases, leaving 10 bases of the junction unmatched. The CDR3 is 17 residues long. In DNA, the CDR3 is TGTGCCAGCAGTTTACGACCCACGGCGGGGGGGCCCTACGAGCAGTACTTC. This sequence encodes CASSLRPTAGGPYEQYF.

This clonotype has only a few counts. CDR3 DNA sequence: TGTGCCAGCAGCTTAGCAGCTTACGAGCAGTACGTC. It is translated as CASSLAAYEQYV. The J gene is TRBJ2-7, the V gene TRBV7-9; D uncertain. CDR1 is SEHNR and CDR2 is FQNEAQ in the germline V gene (reference sequence). CDR3 size: 12 residues. V shed 0 bases and J shed 4 bases, with 4 bases lying between them.

This clonotype was detected ten times or more. The rearrangement links TRBV7-2 to TRBJ2-3; the D gene is possibly TRBD1 (6 bases). Germline V gives CDR1 SGHTA, CDR2 FQGNSA. V lost 5 bases to trimming and J lost 7 bases, with 28 bases between them. The CDR3 consists of 18 residues. CDR3 loop: CASSLLRQDQPRLNTQYF. The CDR3 DNA sequence: TGTGCCAGCAGCCTTCTCCGACAGGACCAGCCGCGGTTGAATACGCAGTATTTT.

This clonotype showed up many times. This chain uses TRBV4-3 with TRBJ2-2; D is ambiguous. The CDR3 extends over 14 amino acids. The germline V and J ends were trimmed by 2 bases and 6 bases, with 10 bases remaining between them. Per the germline V gene, CDR1 is LGHNA and CDR2 is YSLEER. The CDR3 sequence is CASSQKLNAGELFF. CDR3 nucleotide sequence: TGCGCCAGCAGCCAAAAACTAAACGCCGGGGAGCTGTTTTTT.

Only a few counts were recorded for this clonotype. This chain connects TRBV29-1 to TRBJ2-5, with 9 bases lining up with TRBD1. The CDR3 has 15 residues. V lost 4 bases and J lost 5; bases outside the gene matches: 11. In germline, CDR1 is SQVTM, CDR2 ANQGSEA. CDR3 in DNA: TGCAGCGTTGGGTTCCGGGACAGGGAGGAGGAGACCCAGTACTTC. It yields the protein CSVGFRDREEETQYF.

This clonotype was detected ten times or more. The chain carries TRBV7-8 and TRBJ2-7; weak D call: TRBD2 (7 bases). This CDR3 has 15 residues. Germline assignment: CDR1 SGHVS and CDR2 FQNEAQ. V shed 7 bases and J shed 5 bases, with 21 bases lying between them. The CDR3 sequence is CASNLAGGARDEQYF. For the CDR3, the DNA is TGTGCCAGCAACCTCGCTGGGGGGGCCCGTGACGAGCAGTACTTC.

This clonotype has a handful of counts. This chain uses TRBV6-2 or TRBV6-3 with TRBJ2-2; D not resolved. The CDR3 is 19 residues long. The V end lost 0 bases, the J end lost 0 bases, and 17 bases lay between the germline ends. Germline V CDR1 and CDR2: MNHEY, SVGEGT. The CDR3 spells CASSYSGRTTSANTGELFF. DNA of the CDR3: TGTGCCAGCAGTTACTCTGGCAGGACCACGAGCGCGAACACCGGGGAGCTGTTTTTT.

The chain uses TRBV6-6 and TRBJ2-5; TRBD1 might be the D (6 bases). Germline assignment: CDR1 MNHNY and CDR2 SVGAGI (reference sequence). Trimming removed 5 bases from V and 7 bases from J, with 17 bases in between. The CDR3 has 14 residues. The DNA for the CDR3 is TGTGCCAGCAGTCCAGGACAGATCCCAGGGACCCAGTACTTC. It yields the protein CASSPGQIPGTQYF.

In its sample, this clonotype was seen a few times. The rearrangement uses TRBV7-9 and TRBJ1-1; D ambiguous. The CDR3 totals 14 residues. Trimming removed 11 bases from V and 5 bases from J, with 21 bases in between. CDR1 SEHNR and CDR2 FQNEAQ come from the germline V gene (reference sequence). The CDR3: CAGTDGRVYTEAFF. The CDR3 DNA is TGTGCCGGAACCGACGGAAGAGTGTATACTGAAGCTTTCTTT.

At least ten counts were recorded for this clonotype. The V and J genes are TRBV7-2 and TRBJ2-5, with a weak D call TRBD2 (6 bases). Looked up from germline, CDR1 is SGHTA and CDR2 is FQGNSA. This CDR3 has 14 amino acids. The V end lost 0 bases, the J end lost 6 bases, and 11 bases lay between the germline ends. DNA of the CDR3: TGTGCCAGCAGCTTAGCTCGGGGAGGAAAGACCCAGTACTTC. Protein product: CASSLARGGKTQYF. The variable domain in full, completed from reference TRBV7-2 and TRBJ2-5, reads GAGVSQSPSNKVTEKGKDVELRCDPISGHTALYWYRQSLGQGLEFLIYFQGNSAPDKSGLPSDRFSAERTGGSVSTLTIQRTQQEDSAVYLCASSLARGGKTQYFGPGTRLLVL.

V gene TRBV7-9 combines with J gene TRBJ2-1, with D perhaps matching TRBD1 (6 bases). The germline V gene has CDR1 SEHNR and CDR2 FQNEAQ (reference sequence). The V end was cut by 0 bases, the J end by 15 bases, with 18 bases between. The length of the CDR3 is 14 residues. DNA of the CDR3: TGTGCCAGCAGCTTAGCGTATCAAACAGGGTTTCGGTTCTTC. Translated: CASSLAYQTGFRFF.

The chain joins TRBV10-3 to TRBJ2-2; weak D call: TRBD1 (6 bases). The CDR3 consists of 16 residues. The V end lost 3 bases, the J end lost 2 bases, and 13 bases lay between the germline ends. CDR1 ENHRY and CDR2 SYGVKD come from the germline V gene. CDR3 in amino acids: CAISDSNRENTGELFF. Written as DNA, the CDR3 is TGTGCCATCAGTGATTCTAACAGGGAAAACACCGGGGAGCTGTTTTTT.

This clonotype was picked up many times. This chain links TRBV7-6 with TRBJ2-2, with a weak D call TRBD1 (6 bases). Germline assignment: CDR1 SGHVS and CDR2 FNYEAQ. The CDR3 loop spans 18 amino acids. With 0 bases removed from V and 6 bases from J, the gap between germline ends came to 20 bases. The CDR3 coding sequence is TGTGCCAGCAGCTTAGCGCCCCCCCGCGATTGGGGGCCCGGGGAGCTGTTTTTT. Its protein is CASSLAPPRDWGPGELFF. The full variable domain, in which reference TRBV7-6 and TRBJ2-2 provide the parts outside the CDR3, is GAGVSQSPRYKVTKRGQDVALRCDPISGHVSLYWYRQALGQGPEFLTYFNYEAQQDKSGLPNDRFSAERPEGSISTLTIQRTEQRDSAMYRCASSLAPPRDWGPGELFFGEGSRLTVL.

In its sample, this clonotype was seen many times. V and J are TRBV29-1 and TRBJ2-5, with D maybe TRBD2 (6 bases). The CDR3 is made up of 16 amino acids. Germline CDR1 is SQVTM and CDR2 is ANQGSEA. V was trimmed by 6 bases and J by 1 base, leaving 21 bases between them. CDR3 in DNA: TGCAGCGTGGGCCTTTGGGGCGGGGCAACCCAAGAGACCCAGTACTTC. It yields the protein CSVGLWGGATQETQYF. Looking up the rest from reference TRBV29-1 and TRBJ2-5 gives the full variable domain: SAVISQKPSRDICQRGTSLTIQCQVDSQVTMMFWYRQQPGQSLTLIATANQGSEATYESGFVIDKFPISRPNLTFSTLTVSNMSPEDSSIYLCSVGLWGGATQETQYFGPGTRLLVL.

This clonotype was seen at least ten times. CDR3 DNA: TGCGCCAGCAGCTTGACAGGGGCCATCAATCAGCCCCAGCATTTT. Encoded protein: CASSLTGAINQPQHF. The chain joins TRBV5-1 to TRBJ1-5; 7 bases map to TRBD1. The CDR3 is 15 residues long. Germline V CDR1 and CDR2: SGHRS, YFSETQ. Trimming at V came to 1 base and at J to 3 bases, leaving 4 bases not matched to a gene.

The sample holds many counts of this clonotype. This chain uses TRBV29-1 with TRBJ1-4; D is possibly TRBD1 (5 bases). This CDR3 spans 13 amino acids. CDR1 and CDR2 (germline): SQVTM, ANQGSEA. V was cut by 3 bases and J by 8 bases, with 13 bases left in between. The CDR3: CSVEGPGREKLFF. Written as DNA, the CDR3 is TGCAGCGTTGAGGGGCCCGGACGGGAAAAACTGTTTTTT.

This clonotype was observed at least ten times. The V and J genes are TRBV27 and TRBJ2-2, with D hard to call. V was cut by 6 bases and J by 3 bases, with 8 bases left in between. CDR3 length: 13 amino acids. Germline values: CDR1 MNHEY, CDR2 SMNVEV (reference sequence). CDR3 bases: TGTGCCAGCAGCCCACAGTACACCGGGGAGCTGTTTTTT. Translating gives CASSPQYTGELFF.

This clonotype has ten or more counts. This chain joins TRBV5-1 and TRBJ2-1, with TRBD2 matching 10 bases. CDR1 and CDR2 from the germline V gene are SGHRS and YFSETQ. The CDR3 sequence is 15 residues long. Losses at the gene ends were 3 bases for V and 0 bases for J; bases not matched to a gene: 0. As DNA, the CDR3 is TGCGCCAGCAGCTCTAGCGGGGGCTCCTACAATGAGCAGTTCTTC. Translating gives CASSSSGGSYNEQFF.